The 9 T cell receptor beta chains below were found in one sample sequenced in a study of shared clonotypes between healthy human individuals. Sequencing used immunoSEQ multiplex PCR; TCRdb keeps in-frame clones, though not all of them. This sample yields 2 million or so clones, of which 85% to 95% are seen a single time; 0.13% belongs to the top ten. The material sequenced was naive CD4+ T cells sorted from blood. The subset is: CD45RA+ positively selected. The receptors originated from a man aged 18 to 30 in good health.

J is TRBJ2-1 and V is TRBV5-6, with D hard to call. Germline V lookup: CDR1 SGHDT, CDR2 YYEEEE. V was clipped by 5 bases and J by 4 bases, with 16 bases between them. This CDR3 spans 15 amino acids. CDR3 amino acids: CASRGDPAGYNEQFF. CDR3 DNA: TGTGCCAGCAGAGGTGACCCCGCCGGGTACAATGAGCAGTTCTTC.

This sequence joins TRBV6-9 and TRBJ2-5; 12 nucleotides align to TRBD1. CDR3 length equals 18 residues. Germline lookup yields CDR1 MNHGY and CDR2 SVAAGI. J lost 5 bases, V lost 0 bases, and 10 bases had no gene match. In nucleotides, the CDR3 is TGTGCCAGCAGTTATTCCGAGAGGGGACAGGGGGCCAAGGAGACCCAGTACTTC. This codes for CASSYSERGQGAKETQYF.

This chain uses TRBV5-6 with TRBJ1-2; D is unresolved. The V end was cut by 0 bases, the J end by 3 bases, with 9 bases between. Germline V CDR1 and CDR2: SGHDT, YYEEEE. The CDR3 has 14 residues. The CDR3 nucleotides are TGTGCCAGCAGCTTGGGAGACGGATACTATGGCTACACCTTC. Protein product: CASSLGDGYYGYTF.

This chain joins TRBV7-2 and TRBJ1-2, with a possible D match to TRBD1 (6 bases). Germline V lookup: CDR1 SGHTA, CDR2 FQGNSA. With 3 bases removed from V and 4 bases from J, the gap between germline ends came to 21 bases. This CDR3 has 17 residues. CDR3: CASSFRAGTPDIYGYTF. The CDR3 DNA sequence: TGTGCCAGCAGCTTCCGGGCGGGGACACCGGATATCTATGGCTACACCTTC.

The chain links TRBV5-1 to TRBJ2-3; D gene ambiguous. Between the trimmed V and J ends, which lost 1 base and 1 base, there was a span of 10 bases. This CDR3 contains 15 residues. Germline loops: CDR1 SGHRS, CDR2 YFSETQ. DNA for the CDR3: TGCGCCAGCAGCTTGTTAAATTTAGGCACAGATACGCAGTATTTT. Translated: CASSLLNLGTDTQYF. The complete variable domain, with remaining parts taken from reference TRBV5-1 and TRBJ2-3, reads KAGVTQTPRYLIKTRGQQVTLSCSPISGHRSVSWYQQTPGQGLQFLFEYFSETQRNKGNFPGRFSGRQFSNSRSEMNVSTLELGDSALYLCASSLLNLGTDTQYFGPGTRLTVL.

Remarks on this clone: Other DNA variants within this sample encode the same CDR3. The CDR3 loop is CAISPGGTDTQYF. CDR3 sequence (DNA): TGTGCCATCAGCCCCGGGGGCACAGATACGCAGTATTTT. The V and J genes are TRBV10-3 and TRBJ2-3, with D possibly being TRBD2 (5 bases). The CDR3 is made up of 13 amino acids. V lost 6 bases and J 1 base, leaving 8 bases between the germline ends. Germline V gives CDR1 ENHRY, CDR2 SYGVKD.

The chain joins TRBV19 to TRBJ2-7, with TRBD1 matching 9 bases. Unmatched junction bases numbered 9, after V lost 3 bases and J lost 3 bases. The germline V gene encodes CDR1 LNHDA and CDR2 SQIVND (reference sequence). The CDR3 contains 16 residues. For the CDR3, the DNA is TGTGCCAGTAGTATGGTAATCGGGACAGGGCTCTACGAGCAGTACTTC. Encoded protein: CASSMVIGTGLYEQYF.

The V call is TRBV28, the J call TRBJ2-1; 8 nucleotides match TRBD1. V dropped 3 bases and J dropped 7; count of bases not matched to a gene: 11. The CDR3 runs 16 residues. Germline-derived CDR1 and CDR2 are MDHEN and SYDVKM. The chain's CDR3 is CASSLRTGKFLNEQFF. In DNA, the CDR3 is TGTGCCAGCAGTTTGAGGACAGGGAAGTTCTTGAATGAGCAGTTCTTC.

This sequence joins TRBV5-1 and TRBJ2-7, with D possibly matching TRBD1 (5 bases). CDR1 SGHRS and CDR2 YFSETQ come from the germline V gene. The V end was cut by 2 bases, the J end by 4 bases, with 16 bases between. This CDR3 has 15 amino acids. The CDR3 DNA reads as TGCGCCAGCAGCTTATCAGGGCAGAGTCCGTACGAGCAGTACTTC. Translation: CASSLSGQSPYEQYF.